This TCR beta chain was recorded in a study of T-cell reconstitution after alpha-beta-depleted transplantation in children. Study conclusions and caveats: Two months or so post-transplant, alpha-beta T cells reportedly derived from several hundred expanded graft clones. Some patients owed their high day-60 TCRbeta diversity to surviving recipient T cells and thymic progenitors. The authors attributed T-cell counts and diversity one year after transplant mostly to newly produced T cells.

This clonotype was counted only a few times. Its target is unknown. Germline CDR1 and CDR2: DFQATT and SNEGSKA (reference sequence). The CDR3 loop spans 14 amino acids. Trimming took 6 bases from V and 5 from J; bases not matched to a gene: 10. Unique molecular identifiers were incorporated during preparation of the TCRbeta library. TCRdb ran MiXCR on the PCR reads and lists one entry per CDR3 protein. Of hundreds of thousands of distinct CDR3 sequences detected, about 17% appear once; the ten largest clones hold less than 30%. The specimen was PBMCs, mostly from graft donor cells, collected 360 days after TCRalphabeta/CD19-depleted stem cell transplant. The chain links TRBV20-1 to TRBJ2-1; 7 nucleotides align to TRBD1. The receptor comes from a boy under two years old who had a stem cell transplant for Wiskott-Aldrich syndrome, so the T cells may come from the graft donor. The CDR3 sequence is CSAIKGARNNEQFF. The CDR3 DNA reads TGCAGTGCCATCAAGGGGGCGCGCAACAATGAGCAGTTCTTC.